These 8 T cell receptor beta chains were all obtained from the same sample, sequenced in a study of T-cell memory formation after mild COVID-19. TCRdb processed the 5' RACE reads anew with MiXCR; each CDR3 protein has one entry. The sample includes 400,000 or so distinct CDR3 sequences, 20% seen only once; the top ten take roughly 8.4%. Specimen: PBMCs or a T cell subset sorted from them (not recorded which). The receptors come from an adult woman who had mild COVID-19 (a few samples of this study predate the infection). Cell type and time point are not known.

The chain joins TRBV7-6 to TRBJ2-6; D is uncertain. The CDR3 consists of 15 residues. V was pared by 4 bases and J by 0 bases, with 7 bases between. CDR1 is SGHVS and CDR2 is FNYEAQ in the germline V gene. The CDR3 bases are TGTGCCAGCAGCTCCAGCCGCTCTGGGGCCAACGTCCTGACTTTC. Translating gives CASSSSRSGANVLTF.

This clonotype was seen more than once but under ten times. The chain recombines TRBV9 with TRBJ1-6; D not resolved. The length of the CDR3 is 16 residues. Germline V gives CDR1 SGDLS, CDR2 YYNGEE. With 2 bases removed from V and 0 bases from J, the gap between germline ends came to 9 bases. The CDR3 coding sequence is TGTGCCAGCAGCGTGGGCAGAAGCTCCTATAATTCACCCCTCCACTTT. Its protein product is CASSVGRSSYNSPLHF.

This chain links TRBV5-6 with TRBJ2-7; 7 bases fit TRBD1. V trimming: 2 bases; J trimming: 5 bases; junction bases outside the gene matches: 4. Germline-derived CDR1 and CDR2 are SGHDT and YYEEEE. The CDR3 length is 13 residues. CDR3 sequence: CASSLMTGHEQYF. DNA of the CDR3: TGTGCCAGCAGCTTAATGACAGGGCACGAGCAGTACTTC.

A few counts support this clonotype. This chain connects TRBV5-6 to TRBJ2-3, with D uncertain. V was clipped by 2 bases and J by 6 bases, with 10 bases between them. CDR1 is SGHDT, CDR2 YYEEEE, per germline. The CDR3 is 13 amino acids. CDR3 residues: CASSLFGRDTQYF. As DNA, the CDR3 is TGTGCCAGCAGCTTATTTGGGCGGGATACGCAGTATTTT.

The genes are TRBV20-1 and TRBJ2-5; D is undetermined. The CDR3 is 12 residues long. In germline, CDR1 is DFQATT, CDR2 SNEGSKA (reference sequence). Trimming took off 2 bases at V and 4 bases at J, with 8 bases between the two ends. This chain's CDR3 is CSARLVVETQYF. The CDR3 region has the DNA TGCAGTGCTAGACTGGTAGTAGAGACCCAGTACTTC.

The rearrangement uses TRBV12-3 or TRBV12-4 and TRBJ1-2; D is unresolved. The CDR3 consists of 15 residues. Trimming removed 3 bases from V and 1 base from J, with 12 bases in between. This CDR3 is CASSFRRSGNYGYTF. The CDR3 coding sequence is TGTGCCAGCAGTTTTAGACGGAGTGGTAACTATGGCTACACCTTC.

This clonotype was found a few times. The V and J genes are TRBV6-4 and TRBJ1-2; the D is unclear. V lost 2 bases and J lost 2, with 6 bases in between. The CDR3 is made up of 13 amino acids. Germline V CDR1 and CDR2: MRHNA, SNTAGT. CDR3 amino acids: CASSDGENYGYTF. Here the CDR3 DNA reads TGTGCCAGCAGTGACGGGGAAAACTATGGCTACACCTTC.

This clonotype was observed a few times. The chain joins TRBV9 to TRBJ2-3; no definite D call. Deletions cut 3 bases from V and 5 bases from J, with 16 bases between. The germline V gene has CDR1 SGDLS and CDR2 YYNGEE. The CDR3 has 15 residues. The CDR3 DNA follows: TGTGCCAGCAGCGCTGAAGGTAGTAGGGTAGATACGCAGTATTTT. It translates to CASSAEGSRVDTQYF.